This entry lists 21 T cell receptor beta chains sequenced from one sample in a study of PD-1 blockade in classical Hodgkin lymphoma. Time point noted: cycle 4 day 1 (C4D1), after 5 to 7 weeks of nivolumab. Relapse after autologous stem cell transplantation occurred in every patient, and brentuximab vedotin exposure varied. Libraries were prepared by immunoSEQ multiplex PCR; TCRdb keeps only in-frame clonotypes and omits some of them. The sample records just under 40,000 clones, around four fifths being singletons. The starting material was peripheral blood mononuclear cells (PBMCs), obtained before the fourth cycle of nivolumab. These receptors came from a human donor with classical Hodgkin lymphoma.

This chain joins TRBV5-8 and TRBJ1-2; TRBD1 matches 9 bases. Germline V lookup: CDR1 SGHTS, CDR2 YDEGEE. The CDR3 contains 12 residues. The trim removed 4 bases at V and 9 bases at J, leaving 4 bases unmatched. The CDR3 region is CASSRDRERYTF. CDR3 DNA: TGTGCCAGCAGCCGGGACAGGGAACGCTACACCTTC.

The gene calls are TRBV28 and TRBJ1-3; 7 nucleotides align to TRBD1. There are 19 residues in the CDR3. Germline V gene lookup returns CDR1 MDHEN and CDR2 SYDVKM. With V trimmed by 5 bases and J by 4 bases, 20 bases remained unmatched. CDR3 nucleotides: TGTGCCAGCAGTCCCTTTGGCGGCTCTTCCAGGGGGTTCGGAAACACCATATATTTT. Its protein product is CASSPFGGSSRGFGNTIYF.

The chain has TRBV6-6 and TRBJ2-7; D is ambiguous. The CDR3 runs to 11 residues. The germline V gene has CDR1 MNHNY and CDR2 SVGAGI (reference sequence). Trimming cost V 4 bases and J 2 bases, with 3 bases left between them. The CDR3 bases are TGTGCCAGCAGTTCAGCCTACGAGCAGTACTTC. The encoded protein is CASSSAYEQYF.

The chain combines TRBV10-2 with TRBJ2-7; TRBD2 agrees at 7 bases. CDR1 is WSHSY, CDR2 SAAADI, per germline. CDR3 length: 14 residues. Germline trimming cut 5 bases from V and 0 bases from J; bases unmatched to any gene: 4. This chain's CDR3 is CASSLSGVSYEQYF. In DNA, the CDR3 is TGCGCCAGCAGTTTGAGCGGGGTCTCCTACGAGCAGTACTTC.

CDR3 DNA sequence: TGTGCCAGCAAGCAGGGCCACTCTGGAAACACCATATATTTT. Its translation: CASKQGHSGNTIYF. This rearrangement joins TRBV2 to TRBJ1-3; D may be TRBD1 (5 bases). V was trimmed by 7 bases and J by 0 bases, leaving 10 bases between them. The CDR3 extends over 14 amino acids. In germline, CDR1 is SNHLY, CDR2 FYNNEI.

This chain connects TRBV7-9 to TRBJ1-2, with a weak D call TRBD1 (5 bases). The V and J ends lost 5 bases and 8 bases respectively, with 18 bases between them. The germline V gene encodes CDR1 SEHNR and CDR2 FQNEAQ (reference sequence). This CDR3 contains 14 residues. The CDR3 spells CASSENSGTRGYTF. DNA of the CDR3: TGTGCCAGCAGCGAAAATTCAGGGACCCGGGGCTACACCTTC.

With regard to this clone: A read error may account for a junction end that differs from germline. This chain joins TRBV10-3 and TRBJ1-1; TRBD1 aligns across 9 bases. CDR1 is ENHRY, CDR2 SYGVKD, per germline. This CDR3 has 18 residues. CDR3 loop: CAISKSSGQGFMNTEAFF. Written as DNA, the CDR3 is TGTGCCATCAGTAAGTCGTCCGGACAGGGGTTCATGAACACTGAAGCTTTCTTT.

The V call is TRBV14, the J call TRBJ2-7; 7 positions agree with TRBD2. Trimming removed 4 bases from V and 3 bases from J; junction bases left unmatched: 6. The CDR3 runs 14 residues. The germline V gene has CDR1 SGHDN and CDR2 FVKESK. CDR3 in DNA: TGTGCCAGCAGCCCCCGGACTAGGGGCTACGAGCAGTACTTC. As protein: CASSPRTRGYEQYF.

V gene TRBV27 combines with J gene TRBJ2-1; 10 bases match TRBD2. Looked up from germline, CDR1 is MNHEY and CDR2 is SMNVEV (reference sequence). This CDR3 is 16 amino acids long. With 1 base clipped from V and 6 bases from J, the junction kept 6 bases outside the gene matches. The CDR3 bases are TGTGCCAGCAGTTTATATGGAGCGGGGGGGGGCAATGAGCAGTTCTTC. Translating gives CASSLYGAGGGNEQFF.

The chain has TRBV28 and TRBJ2-1; D is unresolved. V lost 5 bases and J 0 bases, leaving 17 bases between the germline ends. The CDR3 has 17 amino acids. Germline CDR1 and CDR2: MDHEN and SYDVKM. The CDR3 bases are TGTGCCAGCAGTCCTTATTCTCGTTTGGACTCCTACAATGAGCAGTTCTTC. This gives the protein CASSPYSRLDSYNEQFF.

This chain connects TRBV30 to TRBJ1-5, with D hard to call. Germline-derived CDR1 and CDR2 are GTSNPN and SVGIG (reference sequence). Deletions cut 0 bases from V and 2 bases from J, with 8 bases between. The CDR3 runs 14 residues. In nucleotides, the CDR3 is TGTGCCTGGAGTGTAACAGTGGGCAATCAGCCCCAGCATTTT. It encodes CAWSVTVGNQPQHF. Combining the CDR3 with reference TRBV30 and TRBJ1-5 gives the whole variable domain SQTIHQWPATLVQPVGSPLSLECTVEGTSNPNLYWYRQAAGRGLQLLFYSVGIGQISSEVPQNLSASRPQDRQFILSSKKLLLSDSGFYLCAWSVTVGNQPQHFGDGTRLSIL.

The chain employs TRBV11-3 and TRBJ2-5; weak D call: TRBD1 (7 bases). Per the germline V gene, CDR1 is SGHNT and CDR2 is YENEEA. The CDR3 spans 12 residues. Trimming left V 4 bases short and J 11 bases short, with 14 bases between. CDR3 nucleotides: TGTGCCAGCAGCTCGCGGGCAGGGGGGCAGTACTTC. The encoded protein is CASSSRAGGQYF. The entire variable domain, with the rest obtained from reference TRBV11-3 and TRBJ2-5, is as follows: EAGVVQSPRYKIIEKKQPVAFWCNPISGHNTLYWYLQNLGQGPELLIRYENEEAVDDSQLPKDRFSAERLKGVDSTLKIQPAELGDSAVYLCASSSRAGGQYFGPGTRLLVL.

The table lists this clone with a few counts. The chain carries TRBV7-2 and TRBJ1-1; possible D gene TRBD1, 6 bases. The germline V gene encodes CDR1 SGHTA and CDR2 FQGNSA. The CDR3 runs to 14 residues. Trimming stripped 2 bases from V and 6 bases from J, with 13 bases between. CDR3 sequence reads: CASSLTGQGSEAFF. The CDR3 nucleotides read TGTGCCAGCAGCTTAACCGGTCAGGGGTCTGAAGCTTTCTTT.

V is TRBV28 and J is TRBJ2-7; 8 bases map to TRBD2. CDR1 is MDHEN and CDR2 is SYDVKM in the germline V gene. Germline trimming cut 4 bases from V and 0 bases from J; bases unmatched to any gene: 8. The CDR3 runs 16 residues. In nucleotides, the CDR3 is TGTGCCAGCAGTTCGCGTTGGAGCGGGAGCTCCTACGAGCAGTACTTC. Translating it yields CASSSRWSGSSYEQYF.

This chain uses TRBV4-2 with TRBJ1-1, with D perhaps matching TRBD1 (5 bases). The CDR3 is 15 residues long. Germline lookup yields CDR1 LGHNA and CDR2 YNFKEQ. V lost 0 bases to trimming and J lost 5 bases, with 13 bases between them. As DNA, the CDR3 is TGTGCCAGCAGCCAAGATTGGGGGGTTGGGACTGAAGCTTTCTTT. Its translation is CASSQDWGVGTEAFF.

The rearrangement uses TRBV9 and TRBJ2-7, with D tentatively TRBD2 (6 bases). The CDR3 is 15 amino acids. Germline lookup yields CDR1 SGDLS and CDR2 YYNGEE. Deletions cut 0 bases from V and 5 bases from J, with 15 bases between. CDR3 residues: CASSVGGVNHHEQYF. CDR3 nucleotide sequence: TGTGCCAGCAGCGTAGGCGGGGTAAACCACCACGAGCAGTACTTC.

In this sample, this clone turned up a few times. This chain connects TRBV4-3 to TRBJ2-7; 10 nucleotides match TRBD1. The CDR3 runs to 15 residues. Trimming took 2 bases from V and 1 from J; bases not matched to a gene: 2. In germline, CDR1 is LGHNA, CDR2 YSLEER. CDR3 in DNA: TGCGCCAGCAGCCAACGGACAGGGGGATCCTACGAGCAGTACTTC. Translated: CASSQRTGGSYEQYF.

In regard to this clone: At one boundary the junction diverges from the germline segment, which might be a read error. The chain has TRBV7-7 and TRBJ2-3, with unresolved D. The germline gives CDR1 SSHAT, CDR2 FNYEAQ (reference sequence). The CDR3 is made up of 13 amino acids. In DNA, the CDR3 is TGTGCTAGCAGCTCCACCGGCACAGATACGCAGTATTTT. Encoded protein: CASSSTGTDTQYF.

The chain is built from TRBV25-1 and TRBJ2-5, with D tentatively TRBD1 (6 bases). V lost 6 bases, J lost 3 bases, and 14 bases lay in between. Germline V gene data show CDR1 as MGHDK and CDR2 as SYGVNS. The CDR3 loop spans 14 amino acids. The CDR3 DNA reads TGTGCCAGCAGGGGGGTAGGGGGTGAAGAGACCCAGTACTTC. This encodes CASRGVGGEETQYF.

The chain uses TRBV5-1 and TRBJ2-5; 11 bases align to TRBD1. CDR1 SGHRS and CDR2 YFSETQ come from the germline V gene. V lost 3 bases and J lost 2; bases outside the gene matches: 6. The CDR3 is 16 residues long. The CDR3 is CASSSTGTGGQETQYF. DNA for the CDR3: TGCGCCAGCAGCTCGACAGGGACAGGGGGTCAAGAGACCCAGTACTTC.

This chain uses TRBV7-9 with TRBJ2-7, with 8 bases aligning to TRBD2. The CDR3 has 14 residues. CDR1 and CDR2 (germline): SEHNR, FQNEAQ (reference sequence). Trimming at V came to 5 bases and at J to 5 bases, leaving 8 bases not matched to a gene. CDR3: CASSQAGGRDEQYF. CDR3 in DNA: TGTGCCAGCAGCCAGGCGGGGGGAAGGGACGAGCAGTACTTC.